This T cell receptor beta chain derives from a study of early T cells in non-severe SARS-CoV-2 infection. With 7 bases clipped from V and 11 bases from J, the junction kept 15 bases outside the gene matches. CDR3 length: 14 residues. CDR1 and CDR2 from the germline V gene are SNHLY and FYNNEI. This clonotype was seen a handful of times. TCRdb itself ran the 5' RACE reads through MiXCR, one entry per CDR3 protein. The repertoire has roughly 67,000 distinct CDR3 sequences, 9.5% to 15% of them found once; the top ten carry 1.5% to 2%. The chain employs TRBV2 and TRBJ1-1; 8 nucleotides line up with TRBD1. The sequence was collected from an adult who was a healthcare worker with PCR-confirmed SARS-CoV-2 infection or an uninfected control (not recorded which). The sequenced material came from whole blood. The DNA of the CDR3 is TGTGCCAGCACCCCGGGACAGGCGATTCAATGGGCTTTCTTT. This sequence encodes CASTPGQAIQWAFF. The full variable domain, its missing parts supplied by reference TRBV2 and TRBJ1-1, is EPEVTQTPSHQVTQMGQEVILRCVPISNHLYFYWYRQILGQKVEFLVSFYNNEISEKSEIFDDQFSVERPDGSNFTLKIRSTKLEDSAMYFCASTPGQAIQWAFFGQGTRLTVV.